The clone carrying this TCR beta chain was seen only a few times. This sample stems from a study of T cells in Graves' hyperthyroidism and ophthalmopathy. Amplification of TCR beta CDR3 regions used RNA as the template. First-round RT-PCR with HTBI primers amplified the TCR CDR3 region. TCRdb re-called the multiplex PCR reads through MiXCR, storing one row per CDR3 protein. The sample comprises about 350,000 distinct CDR3 sequences, around 15% of which are singletons, and almost 35% rests with the top ten. The CDR3 runs to 14 residues. From germline, CDR1 is MDHEN and CDR2 SYDVKM. Trimming took 6 bases from V and 3 from J; bases not matched to a gene: 5.

The rearrangement uses TRBV28 and TRBJ1-5, with TRBD1 matching over 7 bases. The sequencing input was blood. The origin of this receptor is a middle-aged woman with Graves' ophthalmopathy. The CDR3 DNA reads as TGTGCCAGCAGGTGGGGACAGCTCAATCAGCCCCAGCATTTT. It is translated as CASRWGQLNQPQHF.